This T cell receptor (beta chain) is drawn from a study of blood T cells in healthy people across ages. The study's findings and limits: Using unsorted PBMCs precluded a conclusive naive versus antigen-experienced comparison. It was the long-lived donors that had more naive CD4+ cells and higher diversity than aged donors.

With a J-beta primer mix and a sample-barcoded 5' primer, a second PCR ran about 6 to 11 cycles. Unique molecular identifiers of 12 random nucleotides labeled each cDNA. There were at least 3 million CDR3-containing paired-end reads obtained from each sample. TCRdb reanalysed the 5' RACE reads using MiXCR and keeps one entry per CDR3 protein. The profile covers approximately 680,000 distinct CDR3 sequences, with about 34% appearing a single time and over 15% taken by the ten largest. In this sample, this clonotype turned up many times. The antigen remains unidentified. CDR1 is SGHTA and CDR2 is FQGNSA in the germline V gene. V dropped 1 base and J dropped 3 bases, with 6 bases sitting between them. CDR3 length equals 14 residues.

Input material: blood. The V call is TRBV7-2, the J call TRBJ2-2; D gene unclear. This clonotype was obtained from a woman of 80 years or more in good health. The CDR3 nucleotides are TGTGCCAGCAGCTTAGGGGCTTACACCGGGGAGCTGTTTTTT. Its protein is CASSLGAYTGELFF.